This is a list of T cell receptor beta chains from one sample in a study of cytomegalovirus exposure and HLA in healthy donors. The assay was immunoSEQ multiplex PCR, and TCRdb's table has in-frame clones only and misses some. Among around 150,000 clones listed, approximately 78% were seen once. Sequencing input: PBMCs. The receptors come from a male donor in good health and CMV-seronegative. Each CDR3 is given with its conserved first and last residue. D genes are given only for firm matches. Only part of the rows carry a size: once, few, many, or a class if the clone is expanded.

D,V,size,length,J,CDR3,DNA
NA,TRBV19,NA,13,TRBJ1-5,CASSPRLHQPQHF,TGTGCCAGTAGCCCGAGGTTGCATCAGCCCCAGCATTTT
NA,TRBV6-6,once,14,TRBJ2-7,CASSYSDSNYEQYF,TGTGCCAGCAGTTACTCTGACAGCAACTACGAGCAGTACTTC
NA,TRBV6-6,once,14,TRBJ2-3,CASSPGGWTDTQYF,TGTGCCAGCAGCCCCGGGGGTTGGACAGATACGCAGTATTTT
TRBD1,TRBV5-8,NA,14,TRBJ1-2,CASSWDRLPYGYTF,TGTGCCAGCAGCTGGGACAGACTTCCCTATGGCTACACCTTC
TRBD2,TRBV7-7,NA,14,TRBJ2-1,CASSLREGFNEQFF,TGTGCTAGCAGCCTACGGGAGGGATTCAATGAGCAGTTCTTC
TRBD1,TRBV4-2,NA,15,TRBJ2-2,CASSLTGANTGELFF,TGTGCCAGCAGCCTGACAGGGGCGAACACCGGGGAGCTGTTTTTT
TRBD1,TRBV19,NA,17,TRBJ2-7,CASKRTSGGQSSYEQYF,TGTGCCAGCAAGCGAACCTCAGGGGGCCAGAGCTCCTACGAGCAGTACTTC
TRBD2,TRBV2,few,14,TRBJ2-3,CASKTSGYTDTQYF,TGTGCCAGCAAGACTAGCGGGTACACAGATACGCAGTATTTT
NA,TRBV6-5,NA,14,TRBJ2-7,CASSYRQTSYEQYF,TGTGCCAGCAGTTACCGACAGACTTCCTACGAGCAGTACTTC
NA,TRBV5-8,once,17,TRBJ1-5,CASSFRPGKNSNQPQHF,TGTGCCAGCAGCTTTAGACCGGGGAAAAATAGCAATCAGCCCCAGCATTTT
TRBD1,TRBV6-5,few,14,TRBJ2-7,CASSSGTGEYEQYF,TGTGCCAGCAGTTCCGGGACAGGGGAATACGAGCAGTACTTC
TRBD1,TRBV7-2,few,14,TRBJ1-4,CASSLLGGYEKLFF,TGTGCCAGCAGCTTGTTAGGGGGCTATGAAAAACTGTTTTTT
TRBD1,TRBV7-8,NA,16,TRBJ2-7,CASNGGEGQGSGEQYF,TGTGCCTCTAACGGAGGGGAGGGACAGGGCTCCGGCGAGCAGTACTTC
NA,TRBV6-6,NA,15,TRBJ1-6,CASSYDSSYNSPLHF,TGTGCCAGCAGTTACGACAGCTCCTATAATTCACCCCTCCACTTT
TRBD2,TRBV5-4,NA,16,TRBJ2-2,CASSLGPGLDGGELFF,TGTGCCAGCAGCTTGGGTCCGGGACTAGACGGCGGGGAGCTGTTTTTT
NA,TRBV19,NA,14,TRBJ2-7,CASSIGQASYEQYF,TGTGCCAGTAGTATAGGACAGGCCTCCTACGAGCAGTACTTC
NA,TRBV6-5,NA,11,TRBJ1-1,CASGAGLGAFF,TGTGCCAGCGGGGCGGGATTAGGAGCTTTCTTT
TRBD2,TRBV6-6,NA,15,TRBJ2-5,CASSYLAGGQETQYF,TGTGCCAGCAGTTACCTAGCGGGAGGCCAAGAGACCCAGTACTTC
NA,TRBV19,NA,15,TRBJ1-4,CASSNSPTSGEKLFF,TGTGCCAGTAGTAACTCCCCCACGTCGGGTGAAAAACTGTTTTTT
NA,TRBV5-5,NA,15,TRBJ2-1,CASSLAIVPTDEQFF,TGTGCCAGCAGCTTGGCCATTGTACCGACAGATGAGCAGTTCTTC
NA,TRBV7-9,NA,15,TRBJ1-3,CASSLSSLSGNTIYF,TGTGCCAGCAGCTTATCCTCCCTCTCTGGAAACACCATATATTTT
NA,TRBV9,few,15,TRBJ1-3,CASSVVGVSGNTIYF,TGTGCCAGCAGCGTAGTAGGGGTCTCTGGAAACACCATATATTTT
NA,TRBV19,NA,16,TRBJ2-1,CASSPRLGASYNEQFF,TGTGCCAGTAGTCCCCGTTTGGGGGCATCTTACAATGAGCAGTTCTTC
TRBD1,TRBV19,NA,15,TRBJ2-7,CASSTPGQGSYEQYF,TGTGCCAGTAGTACCCCGGGACAGGGTTCCTACGAGCAGTACTTC
NA,TRBV19,NA,14,TRBJ1-2,CASSLDTAIYGYTF,TGTGCCAGTAGTCTCGACACGGCAATCTATGGCTACACCTTC
NA,TRBV25-1,NA,14,TRBJ1-1,CASSEWGVSTEAFF,TGTGCCAGCAGTGAATGGGGGGTAAGCACTGAAGCTTTCTTT
NA,TRBV7-2,NA,15,TRBJ1-4,CASSLSPIPSEKLFF,TGTGCCAGCAGCTTAAGCCCTATTCCATCGGAAAAACTGTTTTTT
NA,TRBV19,NA,12,TRBJ1-1,CASLGGYTEAFF,TGTGCCAGCTTAGGGGGATACACTGAAGCTTTCTTT
NA,TRBV21-1,few,14,TRBJ1-2,CASKTGRLNYGYTF,TGTGCCAGCAAGACAGGGAGGTTAAACTATGGCTACACCTTC
TRBD1,TRBV19,NA,15,TRBJ1-3,CASSTGGASGNTIYF,TGTGCCAGTAGTACAGGGGGCGCCTCTGGAAACACCATATATTTT
TRBD1,TRBV10-3,NA,15,TRBJ1-2,CAIRTNRGKGYGYTF,TGTGCCATCAGGACAAACAGGGGAAAGGGCTATGGCTACACCTTC
TRBD2,TRBV6-6,NA,16,TRBJ2-3,CASSRHTSGGTDTQYF,TGTGCCAGCAGTCGCCATACTAGCGGGGGCACAGATACGCAGTATTTT
TRBD1,TRBV15,NA,16,TRBJ2-7,CATSPRRTGGAYEQYF,TGTGCCACCAGCCCCCGGAGGACAGGGGGGGCCTACGAGCAGTACTTC
NA,TRBV7-9,NA,16,TRBJ2-7,CASTPPGEGRSYEQYF,TGTGCCAGCACCCCCCCCGGAGAGGGAAGGTCCTACGAGCAGTACTTC
TRBD1,TRBV5-1,NA,15,TRBJ1-2,CASSRDRGSNYGYTF,TGCGCCAGCAGCCGCGACAGGGGTTCCAACTATGGCTACACCTTC
TRBD1,TRBV7-2,NA,13,TRBJ1-2,CASSPGTGYGYTF,TGTGCCAGCAGCCCTGGGACAGGCTATGGCTACACCTTC
NA,TRBV6-1,NA,13,TRBJ1-3,CASSPRGGNTIYF,TGTGCCAGCAGTCCCCGGGGGGGAAACACCATATATTTT
NA,TRBV5-5,NA,14,TRBJ2-5,CASSAGQHQETQYF,TGTGCCAGCAGCGCGGGACAGCACCAAGAGACCCAGTACTTC
TRBD2,TRBV5-4,NA,14,TRBJ2-7,CASSAGVSSYEQYF,TGTGCCAGCAGCGCGGGGGTGAGCTCCTACGAGCAGTACTTC
NA,TRBV9,NA,18,TRBJ2-1,CASSVALNPGAQYNEQFF,TGTGCCAGCAGCGTAGCTTTAAACCCGGGAGCGCAATACAATGAGCAGTTCTTC
NA,TRBV2,NA,12,TRBJ1-1,CASIKGGQGAFF,TGTGCCAGCATTAAGGGAGGGCAGGGAGCTTTCTTT
TRBD1,TRBV10-3,NA,17,TRBJ2-1,CAISLTQGQGSNNEQFF,TGTGCCATCAGTCTTACCCAGGGACAGGGATCAAACAATGAGCAGTTCTTC
NA,TRBV5-1,NA,12,TRBJ1-2,CASSLGGHGYTF,TGCGCCAGCAGCTTGGGGGGCCATGGCTACACCTTC
TRBD1,TRBV5-1,NA,13,TRBJ1-4,CASSVGTEEKLFF,TGCGCCAGCAGCGTAGGGACAGAGGAAAAACTGTTTTTT
NA,TRBV19,few,15,TRBJ1-1,CASSISLGSNTEAFF,TGTGCCAGTAGTATTAGTCTGGGCTCGAACACTGAAGCTTTCTTT
NA,TRBV11-2,NA,17,TRBJ1-6,CASSLVRVRYGISPLHF,TGTGCCAGCAGCTTAGTGCGGGTGCGGTATGGGATTTCACCCCTCCACTTT
NA,TRBV2,NA,16,TRBJ2-7,CASSEGAGASSYEQYF,TGTGCCAGCAGTGAAGGGGCGGGGGCTAGCTCCTACGAGCAGTACTTC
NA,TRBV6-6,NA,14,TRBJ1-2,CASTIQGGNYGYTF,TGTGCCAGCACCATACAGGGTGGGAACTATGGCTACACCTTC
NA,TRBV6-1,NA,15,TRBJ1-2,CASSEAGGLGYGYTF,TGTGCCAGCAGTGAAGCCGGAGGGTTGGGCTATGGCTACACCTTC
TRBD2,TRBV14,NA,14,TRBJ2-1,CASSQSSGYNEQFF,TGTGCCAGCAGCCAATCTAGCGGTTACAATGAGCAGTTCTTC
TRBD1,TRBV2,NA,15,TRBJ1-2,CASSEAGQGYYGYTF,TGTGCCAGCAGTGAAGCCGGACAGGGATACTATGGCTACACCTTC
NA,TRBV7-9,NA,13,TRBJ1-2,CASRSGTNYGYTF,TGTGCCAGCAGATCCGGGACTAACTATGGCTACACCTTC
TRBD1,TRBV2,once,15,TRBJ2-4,CASSTGRQGKNIQYF,TGTGCCAGCAGCACGGGCAGACAGGGAAAAAACATTCAGTACTTC
TRBD2,TRBV9,NA,18,TRBJ2-6,CASSPRTSGISGANVLTF,TGTGCCAGCAGCCCGAGGACTAGCGGTATTTCTGGGGCCAACGTCCTGACTTTC
NA,TRBV9,NA,12,TRBJ2-3,CASSVATDTQYF,TGTGCCAGCAGCGTAGCTACGGATACGCAGTATTTT
NA,TRBV29-1,once,12,TRBJ2-3,CSVEDRVDTQYF,TGCAGCGTTGAAGATCGGGTAGATACGCAGTATTTT
TRBD1,TRBV7-9,NA,12,TRBJ2-7,CASSSTGDEQYF,TGTGCCAGCAGCTCCACAGGGGACGAGCAGTACTTC